These T cell receptor beta chains were read from a single sample in a study of T cells in Graves' hyperthyroidism and ophthalmopathy. TCRdb re-called the multiplex PCR reads with MiXCR, one entry per CDR3 protein. Of tens of thousands of distinct CDR3 sequences in the sample, approximately 58% are singletons; the top ten hold around a third. The specimen sequenced was peripheral blood or thyroid tissue (not recorded which). Receptors originate from a man in his late teens or twenties with Graves' hyperthyroidism. Both conserved end residues are part of each CDR3. Each record gives: V gene, clone size, CDR3 protein. Size tells how often a clone was seen (once, few, many) or the class of an expanded clone, and some rows leave it out.

v_call: TRBV7-2; clone_size: -; cdr3_aa: CASSLTGTGGWHQPQHF
v_call: TRBV7-3; clone_size: -; cdr3_aa: CASSLGGEETQYF
v_call: TRBV7-2; clone_size: once; cdr3_aa: CASSFPPETSGNTVWEAQCF
v_call: TRBV20-1; clone_size: many; cdr3_aa: CSAPSGGPGAPLHF
v_call: TRBV7-2; clone_size: -; cdr3_aa: CASSFANTGNTEAFF
v_call: TRBV29-1; clone_size: once; cdr3_aa: CSVRLSGQGMGYTF
v_call: TRBV11-2; clone_size: many; cdr3_aa: CASIWGSGGADTQYF
v_call: TRBV29-1; clone_size: many; cdr3_aa: CSVGGTSVSYEQYF
v_call: TRBV25-1; clone_size: once; cdr3_aa: CASSEGGLRDSPLHF
v_call: TRBV5-5; clone_size: many; cdr3_aa: CASSLSAEGRGYGYTF
v_call: TRBV4-1; clone_size: many; cdr3_aa: CASSQDRRGAYEQYF
v_call: TRBV4-1; clone_size: many; cdr3_aa: CASSQVTGTARAYEQYF
v_call: TRBV5-8; clone_size: many; cdr3_aa: CASSALGPQHF
v_call: TRBV6-6; clone_size: many; cdr3_aa: CASSNPGTSNTGELFF
v_call: TRBV7-9; clone_size: -; cdr3_aa: CASRDYRHYEQYF
v_call: TRBV10-1; clone_size: many; cdr3_aa: CASSPRDTNTGELFF
v_call: TRBV6-1; clone_size: many; cdr3_aa: CASSVQGVFNQPQHF
v_call: TRBV5-1; clone_size: -; cdr3_aa: CASSQIRAGGGETQYF
v_call: TRBV20-1; clone_size: many; cdr3_aa: CSARAGGPETQYF
v_call: TRBV24-1; clone_size: -; cdr3_aa: CATSDSGGYGYTF
v_call: TRBV20-1; clone_size: once; cdr3_aa: CSARDRAVSYEQYF
v_call: TRBV27; clone_size: many; cdr3_aa: CASSLSRGLNTGELFF
v_call: TRBV7-8; clone_size: -; cdr3_aa: CASSLQRISYEQYF
v_call: TRBV7-2; clone_size: medium-sized; cdr3_aa: CASSLVRGGTYEQYF
v_call: TRBV7-3; clone_size: -; cdr3_aa: CASSLNSPADNEKLFF
v_call: TRBV20-1; clone_size: many; cdr3_aa: CSAPRGGTSGSYEQYF
v_call: TRBV2; clone_size: -; cdr3_aa: CASSEGWGSGELFF
v_call: TRBV14; clone_size: -; cdr3_aa: CASSETGTSGRYEQYF
v_call: TRBV7-2; clone_size: medium-sized; cdr3_aa: CASSLSRVGVHGYTF
v_call: TRBV10-3; clone_size: many; cdr3_aa: CAISEPQVSEQYF
v_call: TRBV7-3; clone_size: -; cdr3_aa: CASSLVYETQYF
v_call: TRBV25-1; clone_size: -; cdr3_aa: CASSDPPAGANVLTF
v_call: TRBV5-1; clone_size: few; cdr3_aa: CASRVNRGPTDTQYF
v_call: TRBV20-1; clone_size: -; cdr3_aa: CSASTGYF
v_call: TRBV6-5; clone_size: many; cdr3_aa: CASSYSSWSRSTEAFF
v_call: TRBV20-1; clone_size: few; cdr3_aa: CSAARQVREPQHF
v_call: TRBV15; clone_size: -; cdr3_aa: CATSSVAGTEAFF
v_call: TRBV19; clone_size: once; cdr3_aa: CASSIQDRDGQPQHF
v_call: TRBV7-9; clone_size: many; cdr3_aa: CASSETAGTGIQPQHF
v_call: TRBV29-1; clone_size: many; cdr3_aa: CSSRDRGSGYTF
v_call: TRBV9; clone_size: many; cdr3_aa: CASSPPLKGASYGYTF
v_call: TRBV10-2; clone_size: -; cdr3_aa: CASSQAGMWDTEAFF
v_call: TRBV11-2; clone_size: few; cdr3_aa: CASSQGRTEAFF
v_call: TRBV9; clone_size: -; cdr3_aa: CASSAGVNQPQHF
v_call: TRBV27; clone_size: few; cdr3_aa: CASSFVGVGSYEQYF
v_call: TRBV14; clone_size: many; cdr3_aa: CASSHQDISGQTGELFF
v_call: TRBV29-1; clone_size: few; cdr3_aa: CSGTGGETQYF
v_call: TRBV7-9; clone_size: -; cdr3_aa: CASSLFRAETQYF
v_call: TRBV12-3/TRBV12-4; clone_size: medium-sized; cdr3_aa: CASTILTGSSYEQYF
v_call: TRBV7-9; clone_size: many; cdr3_aa: CASSTGHINEKLFF
v_call: TRBV10-3; clone_size: many; cdr3_aa: CAIRAGAGPGGHEQYF
v_call: TRBV11-1; clone_size: -; cdr3_aa: CASSVGPPGDGYTF
v_call: TRBV19; clone_size: -; cdr3_aa: CASTGNREGQPQHF